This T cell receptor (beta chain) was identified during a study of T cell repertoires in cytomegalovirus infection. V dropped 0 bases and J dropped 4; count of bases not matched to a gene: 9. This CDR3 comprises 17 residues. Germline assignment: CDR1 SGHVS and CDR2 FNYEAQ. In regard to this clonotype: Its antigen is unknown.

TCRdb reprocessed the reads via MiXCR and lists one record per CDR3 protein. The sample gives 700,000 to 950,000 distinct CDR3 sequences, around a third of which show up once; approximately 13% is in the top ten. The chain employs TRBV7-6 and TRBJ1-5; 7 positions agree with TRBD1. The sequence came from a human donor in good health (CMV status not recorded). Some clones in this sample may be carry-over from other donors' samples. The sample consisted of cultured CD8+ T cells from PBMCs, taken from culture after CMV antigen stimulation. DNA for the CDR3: TGTGCCAGCAGCTTAGCCAGCAGGGCAGGGGGGAATCAGCCCCAGCATTTT. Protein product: CASSLASRAGGNQPQHF.